Below are 10 T cell receptor beta chains sequenced from a single sample in a study of T cell responses to AZD1222 COVID-19 vaccine. TCRdb's table, derived via immunoSEQ multiplex PCR, lists solely in-frame clones and lacks some. In the table there are about 130,000 clones, 80% to 95% of which are singletons. This material consisted of peripheral blood, taken 28 days after the second AZD1222 dose. The receptors were gathered from an adult who received the AZD1222 COVID-19 vaccine.

In this sample, this clone turned up a few times. V gene TRBV5-1 combines with J gene TRBJ1-2; no firm D call. The germline V and J ends were trimmed by 1 base and 1 base, with 8 bases remaining between them. The CDR3 length is 14 residues. The germline gives CDR1 SGHRS, CDR2 YFSETQ. This chain's CDR3 is CASSLTDNNYGYTF. The CDR3 DNA sequence: TGCGCCAGCAGCTTGACAGACAATAACTATGGCTACACCTTC.

V usage is TRBV7-2 and J usage is TRBJ2-3, with a tentative D call TRBD2 (6 bases). Per the germline V gene, CDR1 is SGHTA and CDR2 is FQGNSA. The CDR3 extends over 15 amino acids. V was pared by 5 bases and J by 8 bases, with 20 bases between. CDR3 residues: CASSAGGRGLVTQYF. CDR3 sequence (DNA): TGTGCCAGCAGCGCCGGAGGGCGGGGCCTCGTTACGCAGTATTTT.

The genes are TRBV9 and TRBJ2-2; possibly TRBD1 or TRBD2 for D (5 bases each). Trimming shortened V by 1 base and J by 0 bases, and 13 bases separated the two germline ends. In germline, CDR1 is SGDLS, CDR2 YYNGEE. The CDR3 runs to 17 residues. In DNA form, the CDR3 reads TGTGCCAGCAGCGTACGAGGGACGACACCGAACACCGGGGAGCTGTTTTTT. Residues: CASSVRGTTPNTGELFF. Filled out from reference TRBV9 and TRBJ2-2, the complete variable domain reads DSGVTQTPKHLITATGQRVTLRCSPRSGDLSVYWYQQSLDQGLQFLIQYYNGEERAKGNILERFSAQQFPDLHSELNLSSLELGDSALYFCASSVRGTTPNTGELFFGEGSRLTVL.

The chain links TRBV2 to TRBJ1-5; D remains unclear. The CDR3 is made up of 13 amino acids. V was clipped by 3 bases and J by 7 bases, with 10 bases between them. Germline V CDR1 and CDR2: SNHLY, FYNNEI. The CDR3 spells CASSEESGQPQHF. The CDR3 DNA reads TGTGCCAGCAGTGAGGAATCCGGACAGCCCCAGCATTTT.

The rearrangement links TRBV30 to TRBJ2-7; D uncertain. The CDR3 has 14 amino acids. Deletions cut 0 bases from V and 2 bases from J, with 11 bases between. CDR1 and CDR2 (germline): GTSNPN, SVGIG (reference sequence). The CDR3 nucleotides read TGTGCCTGGAGTGTAAAGGTCGATACCTACGAGCAGTACTTC. This encodes CAWSVKVDTYEQYF.

The rearrangement joins TRBV2 to TRBJ1-5, with a weak D call TRBD1 (5 bases). Germline V gene sequence: CDR1 SNHLY, CDR2 FYNNEI. CDR3 length equals 15 residues. Trimming shortened V by 0 bases and J by 4 bases, and 10 bases separated the two germline ends. For the CDR3, the DNA is TGTGCCAGCAGTGAAGCTTGGGGACTGAATCAGCCCCAGCATTTT. Amino acid sequence: CASSEAWGLNQPQHF.

The chain is built from TRBV11-3 and TRBJ1-3, with 7 positions matching TRBD1. This CDR3 has 18 amino acids. Germline lookup yields CDR1 SGHNT and CDR2 YENEEA. V lost 3 bases, J lost 0 bases, and 11 bases stayed unmatched. The CDR3 bases are TGTGCCAGCAGCTTTTACCCCATCGACAGGGACTCTGGAAACACCATATATTTT. Protein sequence: CASSFYPIDRDSGNTIYF.

V and J are TRBV29-1 and TRBJ2-7; D is ambiguous. Germline lookup yields CDR1 SQVTM and CDR2 ANQGSEA. Trimming took 6 bases from V and 0 from J, leaving 12 bases between them. This CDR3 has 13 amino acids. CDR3 loop: CSVVPESSYEQYF. The CDR3 coding sequence is TGCAGCGTGGTCCCCGAAAGCTCCTACGAGCAGTACTTC.

The chain couples TRBV5-6 to TRBJ1-2; D perhaps matches TRBD1 (5 bases). This CDR3 region has 13 residues. Germline V gene sequence: CDR1 SGHDT, CDR2 YYEEEE. Trimming shortened V by 2 bases and J by 7 bases, and 12 bases separated the two germline ends. The CDR3 protein is CASSLGTAGGYTF. Here the CDR3 DNA reads TGTGCCAGCAGCTTAGGGACGGCTGGTGGCTACACCTTC.

This chain connects TRBV7-2 to TRBJ2-5, with D possibly TRBD2 on 5 matching bases. Germline assignment: CDR1 SGHTA and CDR2 FQGNSA. The CDR3 spans 15 residues. The V end was cut by 1 base, the J end by 4 bases, with 13 bases between. The CDR3: CASSLVSGLAETQYF. In DNA, the CDR3 is TGTGCCAGCAGCTTAGTATCTGGGCTAGCAGAGACCCAGTACTTC.